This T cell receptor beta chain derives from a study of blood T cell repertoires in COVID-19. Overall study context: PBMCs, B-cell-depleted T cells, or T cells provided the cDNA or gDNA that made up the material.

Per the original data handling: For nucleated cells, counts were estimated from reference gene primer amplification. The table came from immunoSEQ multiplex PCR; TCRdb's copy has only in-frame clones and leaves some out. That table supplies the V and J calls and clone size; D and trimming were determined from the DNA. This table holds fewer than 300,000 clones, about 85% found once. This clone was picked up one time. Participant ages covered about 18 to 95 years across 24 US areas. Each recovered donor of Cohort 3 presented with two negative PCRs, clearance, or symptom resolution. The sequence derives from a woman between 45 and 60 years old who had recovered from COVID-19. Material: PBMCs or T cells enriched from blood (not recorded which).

The CDR3 DNA reads TGTGCCAGCAGCCCCCCGGAGCGGGGAGTGGGCAATGAGCAGTTCTTC. Translation gives CASSPPERGVGNEQFF. The chain has TRBV3-1 (or the pseudogene TRBV3-2) and TRBJ2-1; TRBD2 matches at 7 bases. Trimming at V came to 4 bases and at J to 6 bases, leaving 12 bases not matched to a gene. The CDR3 is 16 amino acids. CDR1 is LGHDT, CDR2 YNNKEL, per germline (reference sequence).